The rows below give T cell receptor beta chains drawn from one sample of a study of shared clonotypes between healthy human individuals. Some clones are missing from TCRdb's copy, which holds only in-frame ones; the method was immunoSEQ multiplex PCR. The sample lists about 2,200,000 clones, approximately 94% seen once, with roughly 1.8% in the top ten. Specimen: naive CD8+ T cells from PBMCs. The receptors here all came from a man aged 18 to 35 in good health. Some clones in this sample may be carry-over from other donors' samples. Each CDR3 is given with its conserved first and last residue. A D gene is named only where the DNA matches it firmly. A row's size may be missing; if present it is once, few, many or a size class.

TRBV29-1,TRBD2,.,TRBJ2-5,CSVETGTSGRAPQETQYF,TGCAGCGTTGAGACCGGGACTAGCGGGAGGGCCCCCCAAGAGACCCAGTACTTC
TRBV6-1,.,.,TRBJ2-7,CASTLKRLDGGEQYF,TGTGCCAGCACCCTTAAGAGGCTAGACGGCGGCGAGCAGTACTTC
TRBV15,.,.,TRBJ1-2,CATARGAHFGYTF,TGTGCCACCGCTCGAGGGGCGCATTTTGGCTACACCTTC
TRBV7-2,.,.,TRBJ1-5,CASSPAWGRGQPQHF,TGTGCCAGCAGCCCCGCGTGGGGCAGGGGACAGCCCCAGCATTTT
TRBV25-1,TRBD1,.,TRBJ2-3,CASRTGQGGTDTQYF,TGTGCCAGCAGGACGGGACAGGGAGGTACAGATACGCAGTATTTT
TRBV27,.,.,TRBJ2-7,CASSLIIGYEQYF,TGTGCCAGCAGTTTAATCATAGGGTACGAGCAGTACTTC
TRBV19,.,.,TRBJ2-1,CASSIGPPVHEQFF,TGTGCCAGTAGTATCGGTCCCCCGGTCCATGAGCAGTTCTTC
TRBV5-1,TRBD1,.,TRBJ1-1,CASSLVTGTREAFF,TGCGCCAGCAGCTTGGTGACAGGGACGCGTGAAGCTTTCTTT
TRBV5-1,TRBD1,.,TRBJ2-7,CASSPGTVPREQYF,TGCGCCAGCAGCCCCGGGACAGTCCCCCGGGAGCAGTACTTC
TRBV5-6,.,.,TRBJ2-7,CASSSGPYEQYF,TGTGCCAGCAGCTCAGGACCTTACGAGCAGTACTTC
TRBV7-9,TRBD1,.,TRBJ2-7,CASSATRDSTYEQYF,TGTGCCAGCAGCGCTACTAGGGACAGTACCTACGAGCAGTACTTC
TRBV5-8,TRBD2,.,TRBJ2-7,CASSFRTRGGAYEQYF,TGTGCCAGCAGCTTCCGGACTAGAGGTGGGGCCTACGAGCAGTACTTC
TRBV7-8,.,.,TRBJ1-5,CASTGASNQPQHF,TGTGCCAGTACCGGGGCTAGCAATCAGCCCCAGCATTTT
TRBV7-9,.,once,TRBJ2-7,CASSGALSYEQYF,TGTGCCAGCAGCGGGGCTCTCTCCTACGAGCAGTACTTC
TRBV7-6,.,.,TRBJ2-1,CASSHFASGLYNEQFF,TGTGCCAGCAGCCACTTCGCGAGCGGGTTGTACAATGAGCAGTTCTTC
TRBV7-9,.,.,TRBJ2-1,CASSLEMAVEQFF,TGTGCCAGCAGCTTAGAGATGGCGGTTGAGCAGTTCTTC
TRBV28,TRBD1,.,TRBJ1-6,CASSYVDRSLHF,TGTGCCAGCAGTTACGTGGACAGGTCCCTCCACTTT
TRBV6-6,.,.,TRBJ2-2,CASTPGAGGELFF,TGTGCCAGCACTCCCGGGGCCGGCGGGGAGCTGTTTTTT
TRBV7-9,.,.,TRBJ2-1,CASSPRDLNNEQFF,TGTGCCAGCAGCCCCCGGGACCTTAACAATGAGCAGTTCTTC
TRBV7-2,.,once,TRBJ2-7,CASSLGAGYEQYF,TGTGCCAGCAGCTTAGGGGCGGGTTACGAGCAGTACTTC
TRBV29-1,.,.,TRBJ2-1,CSVRFGTGSEQFF,TGCAGCGTTCGTTTCGGGACTGGGTCTGAGCAGTTCTTC
TRBV5-1,.,.,TRBJ2-7,CASSLVSGAGRYEQYF,TGCGCCAGCAGCTTGGTTTCTGGGGCAGGGCGCTACGAGCAGTACTTC
TRBV21-1,.,.,TRBJ2-7,CASSKGRGPITYEQYF,TGTGCCAGCAGCAAAGGTAGGGGGCCGATAACCTACGAGCAGTACTTC
TRBV7-9,.,.,TRBJ1-4,CASSRGPTNEKLFF,TGTGCCAGCAGCCGGGGGCCCACTAATGAAAAACTGTTTTTT
TRBV5-1,.,.,TRBJ1-1,CASSLGDGYTEAFF,TGCGCCAGCAGCTTGGGTGATGGCTACACTGAAGCTTTCTTT
TRBV27,.,.,TRBJ2-7,CASRGHPYEQYF,TGTGCCAGCAGGGGGCACCCCTACGAGCAGTACTTC
TRBV9,.,few,TRBJ1-1,CASSATDRALEENTEAFF,TGTGCCAGCAGCGCCACAGACAGAGCCTTAGAGGAGAACACTGAAGCTTTCTTT
TRBV27,.,.,TRBJ2-3,CASSGLRSPDTQYF,TGTGCCAGCAGTGGACTCCGCAGCCCCGATACGCAGTATTTT
TRBV6-6,TRBD2,.,TRBJ2-7,CASSTFAGDEQYF,TGTGCCAGCAGCACCTTCGCGGGGGACGAGCAGTACTTC
TRBV5-1,.,once,TRBJ2-2,CASSLEANTGELFF,TGCGCCAGCAGCTTGGAGGCGAACACCGGGGAGCTGTTTTTT
TRBV9,TRBD1,once,TRBJ1-2,CASSSSGQGSYGYTF,TGTGCCAGCAGCTCCTCGGGACAGGGATCCTATGGCTACACCTTC